Included here is one T cell receptor (beta chain) sequence, with context. What it recognizes is unknown. The sample comes from a study of blood T cells in healthy people across ages. Then a second PCR, running about 6 to 12 cycles, was carried out with a sample-barcoded 5' primer and a J-beta primer mix. TCRdb itself ran the 5' RACE reads through MiXCR, one entry per CDR3 protein. The sample contains around 2 million distinct CDR3 sequences, about two fifths of which appear only once. Trimming cost V 5 bases and J 7 bases; bases outside gene matches: 8. The CDR3 spans 15 residues. Germline-derived CDR1 and CDR2 are SGHTA and FQGNSA. Study-wide points: Conclusively comparing naive with antigen-experienced cells was impossible with unsorted PBMCs. In long-lived donors, naive CD4+ cell counts and diversity exceeded those of aged donors.

The amount of total RNA extracted per sample was at least 5 micrograms. The rearrangement joins TRBV7-2 to TRBJ1-6, with 7 nucleotides matching TRBD1. The receptor comes from a human donor in good health. Sequencing used blood. CDR3 coding DNA: TGTGCCAGCAGCCCCCAGGGGGGGCTGAATTCACCCCTCCACTTT. Its protein is CASSPQGGLNSPLHF.